These T cell receptor beta chains were read from a single sample in a study of cytomegalovirus exposure and HLA in healthy donors. Assay used: immunoSEQ multiplex PCR; TCRdb lists only in-frame clones, some missing. This sample has 200,000 to 250,000 clones, with more than 85% found just once. Sequencing used PBMCs. The receptors were gathered from a man younger than 35 in good health and CMV-seropositive. Both conserved end residues are part of each CDR3. The D gene is left open where the match is weak.

J gene | V gene | D gene | CDR3 length | CDR3 protein
TRBJ2-7 | TRBV28 | TRBD2 | 13 | CASSSRGAGKQYF
TRBJ1-1 | TRBV27 | - | 15 | CASSGRPGMNTEAFF
TRBJ2-2 | TRBV6-5 | - | 15 | CASSYGQGNTGELFF
TRBJ2-1 | TRBV5-1 | TRBD2 | 19 | CASSLIWLAGSRGGNEQFF
TRBJ2-5 | TRBV5-4 | TRBD2 | 17 | CASSATASGSSQETQYF
TRBJ1-1 | TRBV5-1 | - | 15 | CASSLAYRGGTEAFF
TRBJ2-1 | TRBV2 | - | 15 | CASGSEVGDYNEQFF
TRBJ2-1 | TRBV15 | TRBD1 | 15 | CATSSPGTGRYEQFF
TRBJ1-3 | TRBV4-1 | - | 14 | CASSQDQGKNTIYF
TRBJ2-7 | TRBV7-2 | TRBD2 | 14 | CASSFNLAVREQYF
TRBJ2-7 | TRBV11-2 | - | 16 | CASSTPGRTHTYEQYF
TRBJ2-7 | TRBV27 | TRBD2 | 15 | CASSWGTSGSGEQYF
TRBJ1-1 | TRBV5-5 | - | 13 | CASSPGWGTEAFF
TRBJ2-1 | TRBV5-1 | TRBD2 | 15 | CASSLDLAAYNEQFF
TRBJ1-1 | TRBV5-1 | TRBD1 | 17 | CASSPVRTGVSDTEAFF
TRBJ2-1 | TRBV7-9 | - | 15 | CASSFPPRSYNEQFF
TRBJ2-7 | TRBV29-1 | TRBD2 | 11 | CSVGLAYEQYF
TRBJ1-5 | TRBV6-6 | - | 14 | CASSKTDSNQPQHF
TRBJ1-3 | TRBV5-1 | - | 16 | CASSLRGAVSGNTIYF
TRBJ2-1 | TRBV5-6 | - | 14 | CASSLPLTDLKQFF
TRBJ2-5 | TRBV5-5 | - | 14 | CASSADTYQETQYF
TRBJ2-2 | TRBV6-4 | - | 13 | CASASVDTGELFF
TRBJ2-7 | TRBV5-4 | TRBD1 | 15 | CASSRADRGPYEQYF